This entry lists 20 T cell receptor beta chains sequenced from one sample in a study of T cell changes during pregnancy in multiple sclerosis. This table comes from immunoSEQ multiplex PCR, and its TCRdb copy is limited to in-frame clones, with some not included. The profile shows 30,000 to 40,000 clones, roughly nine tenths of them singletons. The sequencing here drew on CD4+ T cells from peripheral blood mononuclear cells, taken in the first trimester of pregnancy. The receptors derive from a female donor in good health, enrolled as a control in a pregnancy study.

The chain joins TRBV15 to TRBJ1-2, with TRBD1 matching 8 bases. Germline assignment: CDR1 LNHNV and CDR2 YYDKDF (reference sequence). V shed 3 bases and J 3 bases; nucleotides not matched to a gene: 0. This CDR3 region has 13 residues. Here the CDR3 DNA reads TGTGCCACCAGCAGGACAGGGGACTATGGCTACACCTTC. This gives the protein CATSRTGDYGYTF.

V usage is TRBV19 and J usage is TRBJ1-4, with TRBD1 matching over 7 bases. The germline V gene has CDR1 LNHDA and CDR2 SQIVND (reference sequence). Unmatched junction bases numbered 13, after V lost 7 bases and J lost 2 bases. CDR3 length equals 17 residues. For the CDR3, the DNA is TGTGCCAGTACCCCAAGACAGGGTATCTTCACTAATGAAAAACTGTTTTTT. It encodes CASTPRQGIFTNEKLFF.

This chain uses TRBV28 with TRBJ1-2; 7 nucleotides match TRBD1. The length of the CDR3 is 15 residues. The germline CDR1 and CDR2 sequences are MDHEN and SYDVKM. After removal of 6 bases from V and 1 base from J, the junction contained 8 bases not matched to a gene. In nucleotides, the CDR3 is TGTGCCAGCAGAGGGGCAGGGGGACGTAACTATGGCTACACCTTC. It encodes CASRGAGGRNYGYTF.

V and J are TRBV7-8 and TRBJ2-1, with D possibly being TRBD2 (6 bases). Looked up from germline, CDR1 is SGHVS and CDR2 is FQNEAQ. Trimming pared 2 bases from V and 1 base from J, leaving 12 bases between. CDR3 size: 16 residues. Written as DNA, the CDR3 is TGTGCCAGCAGCTTATCCCGGAGGGGTTCCTACAATGAGCAGTTCTTC. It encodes CASSLSRRGSYNEQFF.

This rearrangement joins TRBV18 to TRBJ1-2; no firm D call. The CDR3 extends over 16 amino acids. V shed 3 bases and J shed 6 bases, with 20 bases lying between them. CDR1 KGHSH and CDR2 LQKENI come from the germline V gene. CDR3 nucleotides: TGTGCCAGCTCACCGGGTGTGGGAGCCTCAATCGATGGCTACACCTTC. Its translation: CASSPGVGASIDGYTF.

The CDR3 protein is CASSGRGRKGTEAFF. CDR3 DNA sequence: TGTGCCAGCAGTGGCAGGGGACGGAAAGGCACTGAAGCTTTCTTT. The chain is built from TRBV2 and TRBJ1-1; D might be TRBD1 (6 bases). CDR3 size: 15 residues. CDR1 is SNHLY, CDR2 FYNNEI, per germline. The V gene lost 4 bases and the J gene lost 4 bases, with 16 bases spanning the gap.

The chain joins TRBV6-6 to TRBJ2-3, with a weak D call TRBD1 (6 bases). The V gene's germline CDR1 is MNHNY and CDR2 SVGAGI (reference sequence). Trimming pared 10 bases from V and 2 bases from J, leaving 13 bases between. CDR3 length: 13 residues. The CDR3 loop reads CATGGRPTDTQYF. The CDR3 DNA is TGTGCCACTGGGGGCAGGCCCACAGATACGCAGTATTTT.

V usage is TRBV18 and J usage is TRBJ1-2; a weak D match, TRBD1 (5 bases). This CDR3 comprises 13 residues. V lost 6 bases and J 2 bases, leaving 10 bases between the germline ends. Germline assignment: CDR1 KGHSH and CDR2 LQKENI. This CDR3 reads CASSEDKNYGYTF. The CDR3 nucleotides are TGTGCCAGCTCCGAGGACAAGAACTATGGCTACACCTTC. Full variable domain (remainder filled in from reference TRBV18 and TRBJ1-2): NAGVMQNPRHLVRRRGQEARLRCSPMKGHSHVYWYRQLPEEGLKFMVYLQKENIIDESGMPKERFSAEFPKEGPSILRIQQVVRGDSAAYFCASSEDKNYGYTFGSGTRLTVV.

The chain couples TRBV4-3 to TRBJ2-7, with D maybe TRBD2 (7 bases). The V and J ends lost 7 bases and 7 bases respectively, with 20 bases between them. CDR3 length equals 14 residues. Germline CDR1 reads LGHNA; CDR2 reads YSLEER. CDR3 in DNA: TGCGCCAGCAAATTTAACAGGGCGGGGGTGGAGCAGTACTTC. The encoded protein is CASKFNRAGVEQYF.

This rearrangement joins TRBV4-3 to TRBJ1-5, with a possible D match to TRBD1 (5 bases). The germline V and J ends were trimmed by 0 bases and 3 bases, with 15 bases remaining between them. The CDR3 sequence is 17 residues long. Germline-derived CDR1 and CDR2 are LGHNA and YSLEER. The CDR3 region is CASSQDGTGRSNQPQHF. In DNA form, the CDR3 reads TGCGCCAGCAGCCAAGATGGAACAGGCCGCTCCAATCAGCCCCAGCATTTT.

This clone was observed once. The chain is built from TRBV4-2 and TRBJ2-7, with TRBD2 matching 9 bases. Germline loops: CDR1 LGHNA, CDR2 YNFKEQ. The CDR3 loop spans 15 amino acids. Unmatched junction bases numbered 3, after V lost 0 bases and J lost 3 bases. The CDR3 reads CASSQEPTSGYEQYF. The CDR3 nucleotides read TGTGCCAGCAGCCAAGAACCGACTAGCGGCTACGAGCAGTACTTC.

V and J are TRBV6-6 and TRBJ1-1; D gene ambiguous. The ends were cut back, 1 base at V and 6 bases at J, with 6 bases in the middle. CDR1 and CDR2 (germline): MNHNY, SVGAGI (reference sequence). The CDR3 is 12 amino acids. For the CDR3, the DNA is TGTGCCAGCAGTTACTGGGCCGCTGAAGCTTTCTTT. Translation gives CASSYWAAEAFF.

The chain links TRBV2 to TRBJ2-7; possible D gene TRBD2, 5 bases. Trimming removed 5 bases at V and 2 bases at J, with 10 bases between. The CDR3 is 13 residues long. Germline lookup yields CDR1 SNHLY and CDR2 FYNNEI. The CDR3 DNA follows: TGTGCCAGCAGTCCGCTAGCTACCTACGAGCAGTACTTC. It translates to CASSPLATYEQYF.

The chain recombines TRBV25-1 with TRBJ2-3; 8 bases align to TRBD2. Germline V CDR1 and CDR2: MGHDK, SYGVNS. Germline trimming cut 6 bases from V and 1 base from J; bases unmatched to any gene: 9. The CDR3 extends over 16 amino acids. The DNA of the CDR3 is TGTGCCAGCAGGTTCGGGGGGGCGGGCGGCACAGATACGCAGTATTTT. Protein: CASRFGGAGGTDTQYF.

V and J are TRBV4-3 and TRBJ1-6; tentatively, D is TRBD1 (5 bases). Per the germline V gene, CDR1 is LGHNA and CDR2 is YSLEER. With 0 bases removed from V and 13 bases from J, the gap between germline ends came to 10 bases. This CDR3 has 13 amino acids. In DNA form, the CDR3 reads TGCGCCAGCAGCCAAGAGCAGGGTCCTCCCCTCCACTTT. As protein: CASSQEQGPPLHF.

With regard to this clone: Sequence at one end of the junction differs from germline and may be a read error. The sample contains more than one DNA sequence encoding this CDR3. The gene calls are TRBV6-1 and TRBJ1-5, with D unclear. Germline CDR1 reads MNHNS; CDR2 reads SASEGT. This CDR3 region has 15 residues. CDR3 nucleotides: TGTGCCAGCATAGAGGGCGCCTCCTACAATCAGCCTCAGCATTTT. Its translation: CASIEGASYNQPQHF.

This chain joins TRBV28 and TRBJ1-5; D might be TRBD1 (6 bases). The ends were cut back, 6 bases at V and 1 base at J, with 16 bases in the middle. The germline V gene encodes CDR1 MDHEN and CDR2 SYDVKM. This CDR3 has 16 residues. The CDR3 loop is CASRPYRQGSNQPQHF. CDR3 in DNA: TGTGCCAGCAGACCATACCGTCAGGGGAGCAATCAGCCCCAGCATTTT.

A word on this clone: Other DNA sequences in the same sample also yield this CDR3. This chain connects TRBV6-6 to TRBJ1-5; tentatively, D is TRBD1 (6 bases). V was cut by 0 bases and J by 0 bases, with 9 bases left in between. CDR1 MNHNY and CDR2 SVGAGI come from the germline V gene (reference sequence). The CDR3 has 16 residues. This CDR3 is CASSYSRQASNQPQHF. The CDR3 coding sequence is TGTGCCAGCAGTTACTCACGACAGGCTAGCAATCAGCCCCAGCATTTT.

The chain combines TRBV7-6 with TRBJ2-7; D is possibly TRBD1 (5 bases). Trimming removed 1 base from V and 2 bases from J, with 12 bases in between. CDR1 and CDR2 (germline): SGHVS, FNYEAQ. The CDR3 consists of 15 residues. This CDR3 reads CASSLGQGGPYEQYF. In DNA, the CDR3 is TGTGCCAGCAGCTTAGGCCAGGGTGGGCCCTACGAGCAGTACTTC.

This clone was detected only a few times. The DNA of the CDR3 is TGTGCCAGCACGGGAGTAGGCTATGGCTACACCTTC. Amino acid sequence: CASTGVGYGYTF. The chain combines TRBV6-5 with TRBJ1-2, with D unresolved. The CDR3 consists of 12 residues. V was pared by 7 bases and J by 4 bases, with 10 bases between. CDR1 and CDR2 (germline): MNHEY, SVGAGI.